This T cell receptor (beta chain) was captured in a study of OX40 agonist ivuxolimab in advanced cancers. Study context: Aged roughly 23 to 80 with a mean of 60 years, they were more than 80% male. Partial responses were seen in three patients, one with hepatocellular carcinoma and two with cutaneous melanoma. Whole-study findings and limits: In CD8+ T cells, expanded clones were on average more numerous than in CD4+.

Profiling relied on immunoSEQ multiplex PCR, and the TCRdb table lists in-frame clones only, not all of them. The sample has more than 60,000 clones, approximately 94% seen once. Exclusion applied to patients with autoimmune disease history or systemic immunosuppression. Comments on this clone: Antigen specificity is unknown.

Looked up from germline, CDR1 is ENHRY and CDR2 is SYGVKD. Trimming cost V 3 bases and J 4 bases, with 10 bases left between them. CDR3 length: 14 residues. The receptor comes from an adult with an advanced solid tumor such as melanoma, head and neck, liver or kidney cancer. The specimen comprised CD4+ or CD8+ T cells sorted from blood, sampled in a trial of the OX40 agonist ivuxolimab. V gene TRBV10-3 combines with J gene TRBJ1-3, with D maybe TRBD1 (6 bases). The CDR3 DNA is TGTGCCATCAGTGAACAGGGTGCGGGAAACACCATATATTTT. Amino acid sequence: CAISEQGAGNTIYF.